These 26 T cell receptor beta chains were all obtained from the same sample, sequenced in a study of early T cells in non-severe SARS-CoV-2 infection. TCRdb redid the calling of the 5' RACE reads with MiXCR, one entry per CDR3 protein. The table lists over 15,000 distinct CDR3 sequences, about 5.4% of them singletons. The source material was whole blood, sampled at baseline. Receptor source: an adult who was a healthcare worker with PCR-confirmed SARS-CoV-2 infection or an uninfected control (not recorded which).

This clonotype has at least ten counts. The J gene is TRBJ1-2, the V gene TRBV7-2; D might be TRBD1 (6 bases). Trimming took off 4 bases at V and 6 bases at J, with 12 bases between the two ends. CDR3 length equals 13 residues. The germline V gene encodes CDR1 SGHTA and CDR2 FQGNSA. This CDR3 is CASSSTGRNGYTF. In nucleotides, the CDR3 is TGTGCCAGCAGCTCTACAGGGAGGAATGGCTACACCTTC.

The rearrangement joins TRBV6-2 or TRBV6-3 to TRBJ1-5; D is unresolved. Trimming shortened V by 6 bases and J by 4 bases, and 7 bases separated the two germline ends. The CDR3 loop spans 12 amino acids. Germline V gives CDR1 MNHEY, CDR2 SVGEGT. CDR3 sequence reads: CASRNPNQPQHF. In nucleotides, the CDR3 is TGTGCCAGCAGGAACCCGAATCAGCCCCAGCATTTT.

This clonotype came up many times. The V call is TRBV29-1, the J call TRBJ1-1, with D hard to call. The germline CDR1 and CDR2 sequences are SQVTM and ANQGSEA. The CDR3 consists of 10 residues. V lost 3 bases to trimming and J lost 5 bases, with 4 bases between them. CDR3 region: CSVEVTEAFF. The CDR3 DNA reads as TGCAGCGTTGAGGTTACTGAAGCTTTCTTT.

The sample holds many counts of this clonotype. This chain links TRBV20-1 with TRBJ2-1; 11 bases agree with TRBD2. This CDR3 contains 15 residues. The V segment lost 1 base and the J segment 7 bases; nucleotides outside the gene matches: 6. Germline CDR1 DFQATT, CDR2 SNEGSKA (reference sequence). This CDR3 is CSARAVGLAVNEQFF. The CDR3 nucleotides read TGCAGTGCTAGAGCTGTGGGACTAGCGGTGAATGAGCAGTTCTTC.

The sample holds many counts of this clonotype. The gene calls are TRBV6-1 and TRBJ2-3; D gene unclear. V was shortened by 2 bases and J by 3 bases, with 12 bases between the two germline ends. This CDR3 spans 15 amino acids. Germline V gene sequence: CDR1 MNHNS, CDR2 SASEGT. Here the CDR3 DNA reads TGTGCCAGCAGTGAACTTAGGGCGAGAACAGATACGCAGTATTTT. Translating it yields CASSELRARTDTQYF.

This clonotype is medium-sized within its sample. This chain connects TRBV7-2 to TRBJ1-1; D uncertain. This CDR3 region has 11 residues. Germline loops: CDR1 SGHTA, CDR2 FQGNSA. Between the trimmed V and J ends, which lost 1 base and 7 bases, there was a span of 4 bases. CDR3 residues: CASSLGFEAFF. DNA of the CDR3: TGTGCCAGCAGCTTAGGGTTTGAAGCTTTCTTT.

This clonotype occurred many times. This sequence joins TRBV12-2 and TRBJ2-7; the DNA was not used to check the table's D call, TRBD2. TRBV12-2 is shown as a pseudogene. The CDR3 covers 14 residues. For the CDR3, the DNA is TGTGCAAGTCGACCCCGACTCACCCGCCACGAGCAGTACTTC. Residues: CASRPRLTRHEQYF.

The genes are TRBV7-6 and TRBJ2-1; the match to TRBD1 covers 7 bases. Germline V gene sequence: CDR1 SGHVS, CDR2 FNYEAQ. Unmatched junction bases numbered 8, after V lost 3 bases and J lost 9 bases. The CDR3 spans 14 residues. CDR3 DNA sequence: TGTGCCAGCAGCTTGAGACAGGGTGCTAGTGAGCAGTTCTTC. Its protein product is CASSLRQGASEQFF.

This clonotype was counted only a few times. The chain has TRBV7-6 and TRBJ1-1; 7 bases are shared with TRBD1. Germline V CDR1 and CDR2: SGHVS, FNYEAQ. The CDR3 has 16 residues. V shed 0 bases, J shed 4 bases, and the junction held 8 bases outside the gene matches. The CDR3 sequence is CASSLATGTVGTEAFF. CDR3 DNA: TGTGCCAGCAGCTTAGCGACAGGGACCGTCGGCACTGAAGCTTTCTTT.

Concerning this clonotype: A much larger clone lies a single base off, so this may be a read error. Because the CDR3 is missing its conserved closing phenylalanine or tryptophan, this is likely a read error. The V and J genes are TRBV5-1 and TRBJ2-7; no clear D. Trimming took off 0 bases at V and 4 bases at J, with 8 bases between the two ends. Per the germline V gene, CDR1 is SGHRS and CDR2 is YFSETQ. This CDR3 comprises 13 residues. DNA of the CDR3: TGCGCCAGCAGCTTGGGTTTAAAATACGAGCAGTACTAC. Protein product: CASSLGLKYEQYY.

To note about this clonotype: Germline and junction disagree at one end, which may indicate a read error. The CDR3: CAARDRGHSQETQYF. The CDR3 DNA reads as TGTGCCGCCAGGGACAGGGGGCATTCCCAAGAGACCCAGTACTTC. V and J are TRBV24-1 and TRBJ2-5; 12 nucleotides agree with TRBD1. Germline CDR1 KGHDR, CDR2 SFDVKD. The CDR3 contains 15 residues.

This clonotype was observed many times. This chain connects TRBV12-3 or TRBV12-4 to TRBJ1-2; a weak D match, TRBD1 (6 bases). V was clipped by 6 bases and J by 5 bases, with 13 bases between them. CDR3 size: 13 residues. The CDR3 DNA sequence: TGTGCCAGCAGGCCGAGGACAGAATATGGCTACACCTTC. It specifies CASRPRTEYGYTF.

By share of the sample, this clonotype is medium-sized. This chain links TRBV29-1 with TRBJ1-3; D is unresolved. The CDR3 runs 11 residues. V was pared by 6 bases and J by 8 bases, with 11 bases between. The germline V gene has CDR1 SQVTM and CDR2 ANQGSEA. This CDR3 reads CSVVRGHTIYF. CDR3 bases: TGCAGCGTCGTCCGGGGTCACACCATATATTTT.

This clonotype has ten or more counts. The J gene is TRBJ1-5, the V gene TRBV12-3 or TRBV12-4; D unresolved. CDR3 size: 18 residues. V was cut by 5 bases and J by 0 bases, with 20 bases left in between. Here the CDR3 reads CASSPRLAGSDSNQPQHF. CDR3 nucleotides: TGTGCCAGCAGTCCGAGGTTGGCGGGGTCGGATAGCAATCAGCCCCAGCATTTT.

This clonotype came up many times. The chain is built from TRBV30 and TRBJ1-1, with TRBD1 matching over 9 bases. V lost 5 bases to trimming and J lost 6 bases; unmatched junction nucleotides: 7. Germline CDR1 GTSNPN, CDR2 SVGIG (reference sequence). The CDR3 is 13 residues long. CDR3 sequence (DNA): TGTGCCTGGTACGACAGGGGGGCCCCTGAAGCTTTCTTT. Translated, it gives CAWYDRGAPEAFF.

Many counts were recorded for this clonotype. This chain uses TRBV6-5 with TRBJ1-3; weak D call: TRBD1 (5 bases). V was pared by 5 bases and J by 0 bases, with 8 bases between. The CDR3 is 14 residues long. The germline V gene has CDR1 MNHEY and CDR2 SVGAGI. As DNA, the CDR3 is TGTGCCAGCAGTCGACAGAACTCTGGAAACACCATATATTTT. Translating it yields CASSRQNSGNTIYF.

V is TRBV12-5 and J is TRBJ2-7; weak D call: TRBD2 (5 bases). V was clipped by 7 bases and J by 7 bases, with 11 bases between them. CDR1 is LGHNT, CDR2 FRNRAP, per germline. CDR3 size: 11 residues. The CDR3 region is CASALSGEQYF. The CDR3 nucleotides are TGTGCTAGTGCCCTCTCGGGGGAGCAGTACTTC.

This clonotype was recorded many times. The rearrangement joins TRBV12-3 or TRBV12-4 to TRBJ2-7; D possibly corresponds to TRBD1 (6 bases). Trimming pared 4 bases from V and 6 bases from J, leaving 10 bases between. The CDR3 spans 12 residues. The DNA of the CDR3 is TGTGCCAGCAGTTCGACAGGAAGCGAGCAGTACTTC. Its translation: CASSSTGSEQYF.

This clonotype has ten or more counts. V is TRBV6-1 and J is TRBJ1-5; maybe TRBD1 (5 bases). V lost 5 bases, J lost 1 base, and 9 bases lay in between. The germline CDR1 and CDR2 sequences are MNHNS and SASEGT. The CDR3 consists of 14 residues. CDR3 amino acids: CASSLGVSNQPQHF. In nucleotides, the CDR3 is TGTGCCAGCAGTTTAGGGGTAAGCAATCAGCCCCAGCATTTT.

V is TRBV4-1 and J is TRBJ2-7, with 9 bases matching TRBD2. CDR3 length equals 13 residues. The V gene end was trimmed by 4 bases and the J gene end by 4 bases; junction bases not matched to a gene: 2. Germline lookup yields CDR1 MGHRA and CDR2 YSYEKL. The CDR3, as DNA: TGCGCCAGCAGCCTAACTAGCGGGTACGAGCAGTACTTC. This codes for CASSLTSGYEQYF.

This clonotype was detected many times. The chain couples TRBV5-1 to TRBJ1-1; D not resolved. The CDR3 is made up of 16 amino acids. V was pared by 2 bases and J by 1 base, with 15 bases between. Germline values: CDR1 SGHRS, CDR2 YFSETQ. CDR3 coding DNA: TGCGCCAGCAGCTTTGCGGCACCAAGTCAGAACACTGAAGCTTTCTTT. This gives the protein CASSFAAPSQNTEAFF.

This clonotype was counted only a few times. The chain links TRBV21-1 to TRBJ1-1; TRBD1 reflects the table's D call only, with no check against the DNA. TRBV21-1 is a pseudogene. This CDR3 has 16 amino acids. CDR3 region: CASSKWGQTLNTEAFF. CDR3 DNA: TGTGCCAGCAGCAAATGGGGACAGACCTTGAACACTGAAGCTTTCTTT.

CDR3 DNA: TGTGCCAGCAGCTTCGACAGTAACGCTGAGCAGTTCTTC. This sequence encodes CASSFDSNAEQFF. The V call is TRBV5-4, the J call TRBJ2-1, with D possibly matching TRBD1 (5 bases). CDR3 length equals 13 residues. Germline V gene lookup returns CDR1 SGHNT and CDR2 YYREEE (reference sequence). V was shortened by 2 bases and J by 9 bases, with 12 bases between the two germline ends.

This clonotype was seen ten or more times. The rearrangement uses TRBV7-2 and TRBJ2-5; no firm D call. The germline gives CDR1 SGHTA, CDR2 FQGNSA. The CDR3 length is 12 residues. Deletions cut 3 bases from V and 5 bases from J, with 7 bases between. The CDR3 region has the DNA TGTGCCAGCAGCTTCCCCCCGGAGACCCAGTACTTC. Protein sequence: CASSFPPETQYF.

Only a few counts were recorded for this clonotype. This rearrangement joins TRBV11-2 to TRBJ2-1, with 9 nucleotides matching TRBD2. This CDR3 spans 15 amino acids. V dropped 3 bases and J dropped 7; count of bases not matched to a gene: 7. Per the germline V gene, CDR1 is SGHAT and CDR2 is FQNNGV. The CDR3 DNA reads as TGTGCCAGCAGCTTGCAGCGGGGGGCTTTAAATGAGCAGTTCTTC. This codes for CASSLQRGALNEQFF.

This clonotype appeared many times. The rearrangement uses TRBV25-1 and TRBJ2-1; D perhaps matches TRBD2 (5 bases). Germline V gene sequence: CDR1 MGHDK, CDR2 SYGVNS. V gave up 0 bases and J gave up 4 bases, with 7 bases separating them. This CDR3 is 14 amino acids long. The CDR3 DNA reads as TGTGCCAGCAGTGAATATGGAGGATACAATGAGCAGTTCTTC. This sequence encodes CASSEYGGYNEQFF.